This TCR beta chain was identified in a study of blood T cell repertoires in COVID-19. In the authors' workflow: Cell counts per sample came from amplifying reference gene primers. The table came from immunoSEQ multiplex PCR; TCRdb's copy has only in-frame clones and leaves some out. V, J and clone size are those of that table, while D and trimming were read from the DNA. This sample has about 200,000 clones, with approximately 90% found just once. Germline V gives CDR1 MNHEY, CDR2 SVGAGI. CDR3 size: 12 residues. V lost 6 bases to trimming and J lost 6 bases, with 9 bases between them. This clonotype was sampled from a man aged 50 to 59 with acute or convalescent COVID-19. Source material: peripheral blood. This chain joins TRBV6-5 and TRBJ1-5, with TRBD1 as a possible D gene (5 bases). CDR3 residues: CASRGEGQPQHF. The DNA for the CDR3 is TGTGCCAGCAGAGGGGAGGGTCAGCCCCAGCATTTT.